This T cell receptor beta chain was retrieved from a study of blood T cell repertoires in COVID-19. Across the study: From the United States, Italy and Spain came samples of acute and convalescent COVID-19. PBMCs, B-cell-depleted T cells, or T cells were the source of the cDNA or gDNA that made up the material.

In the original analysis: For nucleated cells, counts were estimated from reference gene primer amplification. The repertoire was sequenced with immunoSEQ multiplex PCR; TCRdb's copy has only in-frame clones and lacks some. V and J calls and clone size come straight from that table; D and trimming were deduced from the DNA. The sample has under 50,000 clones, approximately 80% seen once. The CDR3 length is 15 residues. Germline CDR1 reads KGHSH; CDR2 reads LQKENI. The germline V and J ends were trimmed by 6 bases and 3 bases, with 17 bases remaining between them. The sequence came from a human donor with active or convalescent COVID-19. The donor label of this sample is uncertain. This chain connects TRBV18 to TRBJ1-1, with D possibly TRBD1 on 6 matching bases. Sequencing was carried out using peripheral blood. The CDR3 DNA reads as TGTGCCAGCTCCTGGGGGCAGGGAGTAGACACTGAAGCTTTCTTT. Protein: CASSWGQGVDTEAFF.